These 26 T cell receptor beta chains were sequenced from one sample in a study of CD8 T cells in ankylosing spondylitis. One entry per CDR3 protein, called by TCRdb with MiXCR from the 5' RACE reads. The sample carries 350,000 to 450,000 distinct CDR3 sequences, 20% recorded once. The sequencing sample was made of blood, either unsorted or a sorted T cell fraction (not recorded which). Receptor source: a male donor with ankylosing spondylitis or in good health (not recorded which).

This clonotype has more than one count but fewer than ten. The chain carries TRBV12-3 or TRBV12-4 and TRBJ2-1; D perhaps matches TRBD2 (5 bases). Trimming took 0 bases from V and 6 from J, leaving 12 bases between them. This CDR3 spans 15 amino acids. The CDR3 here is CASSLAAGMSNEQFF. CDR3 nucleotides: TGTGCCAGCAGTTTAGCTGCCGGGATGAGCAATGAGCAGTTCTTC.

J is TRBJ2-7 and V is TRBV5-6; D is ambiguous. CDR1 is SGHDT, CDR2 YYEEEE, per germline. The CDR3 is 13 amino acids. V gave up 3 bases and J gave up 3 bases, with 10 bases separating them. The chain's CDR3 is CASSWWESYEQYF. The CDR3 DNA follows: TGTGCCAGCAGCTGGTGGGAAAGCTACGAGCAGTACTTC.

The CDR3 bases are TGTGCCAGCAGTTACGTCCAGGGCCAAGAGACCCAGTACTTC. This encodes CASSYVQGQETQYF. V gene TRBV6-5 combines with J gene TRBJ2-5; the D gene is possibly TRBD1 (5 bases). This CDR3 spans 14 amino acids. Deletions cut 2 bases from V and 1 base from J, with 8 bases between. Germline V gene lookup returns CDR1 MNHEY and CDR2 SVGAGI.

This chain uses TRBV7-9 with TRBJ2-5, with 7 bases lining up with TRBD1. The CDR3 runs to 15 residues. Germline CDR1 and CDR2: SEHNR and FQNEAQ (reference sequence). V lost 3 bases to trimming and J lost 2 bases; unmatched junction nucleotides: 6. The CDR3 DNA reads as TGTGCCAGCAGCTTTGTGCTCAGGGGGCAAGAGACCCAGTACTTC. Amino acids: CASSFVLRGQETQYF.

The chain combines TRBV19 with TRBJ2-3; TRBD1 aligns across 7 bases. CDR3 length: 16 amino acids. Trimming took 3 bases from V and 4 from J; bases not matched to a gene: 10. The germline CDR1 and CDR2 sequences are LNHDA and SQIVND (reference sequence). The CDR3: CASSIGTTGAADTQYF. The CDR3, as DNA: TGTGCCAGTAGTATCGGGACAACAGGGGCGGCAGATACGCAGTATTTT. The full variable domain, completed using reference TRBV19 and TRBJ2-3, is DGGITQSPKYLFRKEGQNVTLSCEQNLNHDAMYWYRQDPGQGLRLIYYSQIVNDFQKGDIAEGYSVSREKKESFPLTVTSAQKNPTAFYLCASSIGTTGAADTQYFGPGTRLTVL.

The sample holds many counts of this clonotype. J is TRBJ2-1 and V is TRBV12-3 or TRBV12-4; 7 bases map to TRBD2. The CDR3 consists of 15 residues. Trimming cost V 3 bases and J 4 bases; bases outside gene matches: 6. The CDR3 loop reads CASSFLGGGYNEQFF. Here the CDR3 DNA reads TGTGCCAGCAGTTTTCTCGGCGGGGGATACAATGAGCAGTTCTTC.

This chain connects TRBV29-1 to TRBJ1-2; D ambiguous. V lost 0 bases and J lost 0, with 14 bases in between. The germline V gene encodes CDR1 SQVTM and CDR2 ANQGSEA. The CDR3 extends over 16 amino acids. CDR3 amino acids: CSVEDREQTPNYGYTF. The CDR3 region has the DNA TGCAGCGTTGAAGATCGGGAACAGACTCCTAACTATGGCTACACCTTC.

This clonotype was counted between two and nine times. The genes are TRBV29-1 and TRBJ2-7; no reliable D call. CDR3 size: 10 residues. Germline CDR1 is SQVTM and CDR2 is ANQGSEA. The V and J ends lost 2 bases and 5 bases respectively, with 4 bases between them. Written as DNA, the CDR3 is TGCAGCGTTGAACTGGACGAGCAGTACTTC. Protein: CSVELDEQYF.

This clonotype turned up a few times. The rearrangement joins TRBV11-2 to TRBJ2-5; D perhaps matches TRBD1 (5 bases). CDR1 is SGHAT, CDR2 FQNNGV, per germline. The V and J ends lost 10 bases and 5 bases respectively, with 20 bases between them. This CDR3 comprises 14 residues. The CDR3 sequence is CATNPAGNRETQYF. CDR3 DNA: TGTGCCACCAACCCAGCAGGGAATAGGGAGACCCAGTACTTC.

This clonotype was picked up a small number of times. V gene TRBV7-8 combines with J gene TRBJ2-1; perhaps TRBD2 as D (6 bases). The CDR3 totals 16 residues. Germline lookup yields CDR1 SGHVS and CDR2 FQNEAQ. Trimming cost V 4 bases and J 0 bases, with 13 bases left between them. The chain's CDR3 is CASSSWDSSSYNEQFF. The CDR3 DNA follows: TGTGCCAGCAGCTCCTGGGACTCCAGCTCCTACAATGAGCAGTTCTTC.

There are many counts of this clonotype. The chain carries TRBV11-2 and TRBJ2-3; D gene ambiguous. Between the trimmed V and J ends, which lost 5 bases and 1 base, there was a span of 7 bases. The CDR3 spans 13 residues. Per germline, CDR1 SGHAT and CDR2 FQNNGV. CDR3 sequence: CASSLGRTDTQYF. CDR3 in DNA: TGTGCCAGCAGCCTGGGCCGCACAGATACGCAGTATTTT.

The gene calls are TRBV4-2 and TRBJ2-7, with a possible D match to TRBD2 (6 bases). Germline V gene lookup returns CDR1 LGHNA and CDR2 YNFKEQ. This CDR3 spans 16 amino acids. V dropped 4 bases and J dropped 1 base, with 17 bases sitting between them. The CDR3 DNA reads TGTGCCAGCAGCCCAGAGGTGGGGCTAGCGTCCTACGAGCAGTACTTC. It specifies CASSPEVGLASYEQYF.

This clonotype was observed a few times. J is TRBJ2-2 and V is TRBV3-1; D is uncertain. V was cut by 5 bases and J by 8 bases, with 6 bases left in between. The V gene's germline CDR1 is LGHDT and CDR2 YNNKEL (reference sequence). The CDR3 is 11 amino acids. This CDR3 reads CASSTPGELFF. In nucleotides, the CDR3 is TGTGCCAGCAGCACCCCGGGGGAGCTGTTTTTT. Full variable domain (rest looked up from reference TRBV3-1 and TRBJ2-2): DTAVSQTPKYLVTQMGNDKSIKCEQNLGHDTMYWYKQDSKKFLKIMFSYNNKELIINETVPNRFSPKSPDKAHLNLHINSLELGDSAVYFCASSTPGELFFGEGSRLTVL.

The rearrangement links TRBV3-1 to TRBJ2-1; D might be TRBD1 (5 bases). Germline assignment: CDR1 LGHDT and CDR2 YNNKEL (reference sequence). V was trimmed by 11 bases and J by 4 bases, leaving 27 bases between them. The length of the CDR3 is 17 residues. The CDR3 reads CACSKHLPTGPYNEQFF. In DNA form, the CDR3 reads TGTGCCTGCTCCAAACATCTCCCTACAGGACCTTACAATGAGCAGTTCTTC.

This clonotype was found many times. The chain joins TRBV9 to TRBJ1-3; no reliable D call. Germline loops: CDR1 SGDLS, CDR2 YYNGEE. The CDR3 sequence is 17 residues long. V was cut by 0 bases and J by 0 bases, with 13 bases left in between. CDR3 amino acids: CASSVAREGNSGNTIYF. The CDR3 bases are TGTGCCAGCAGCGTAGCACGGGAAGGAAACTCTGGAAACACCATATATTTT.

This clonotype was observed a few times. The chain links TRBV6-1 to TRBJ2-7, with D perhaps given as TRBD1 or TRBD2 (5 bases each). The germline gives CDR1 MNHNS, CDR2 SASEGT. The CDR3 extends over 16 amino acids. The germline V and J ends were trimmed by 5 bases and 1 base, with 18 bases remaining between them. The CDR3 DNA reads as TGTGCCAGCAGTCCCGACCTGGGGGAACTATCCTACGAGCAGTACTTC. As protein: CASSPDLGELSYEQYF.

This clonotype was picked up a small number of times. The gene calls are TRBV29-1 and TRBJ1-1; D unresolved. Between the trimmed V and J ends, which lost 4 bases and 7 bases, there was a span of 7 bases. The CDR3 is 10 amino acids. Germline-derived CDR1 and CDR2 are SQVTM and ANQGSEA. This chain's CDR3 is CSVGAFEAFF. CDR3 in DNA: TGCAGCGTTGGGGCCTTTGAAGCTTTCTTT.

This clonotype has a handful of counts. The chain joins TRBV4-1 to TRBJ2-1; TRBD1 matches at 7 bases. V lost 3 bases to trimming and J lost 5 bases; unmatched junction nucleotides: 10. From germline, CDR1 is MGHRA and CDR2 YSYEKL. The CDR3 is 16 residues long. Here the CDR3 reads CASSHPRTGINNEQFF. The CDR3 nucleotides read TGCGCCAGCAGCCACCCTCGGACAGGTATAAACAATGAGCAGTTCTTC.

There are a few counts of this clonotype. In DNA, the CDR3 is TGCAGCGTTTTAGAGGGGGCCGGGGCCAACGTCCTGACTTTC. Amino acids: CSVLEGAGANVLTF. The chain recombines TRBV29-1 with TRBJ2-6, with 7 bases lining up with TRBD1. V lost 5 bases to trimming and J lost 4 bases; unmatched junction nucleotides: 5. There are 14 residues in the CDR3. Germline V CDR1 and CDR2: SQVTM, ANQGSEA.

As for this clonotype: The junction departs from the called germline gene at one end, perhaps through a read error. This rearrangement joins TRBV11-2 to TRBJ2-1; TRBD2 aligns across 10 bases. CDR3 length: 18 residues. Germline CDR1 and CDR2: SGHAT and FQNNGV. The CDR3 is CATSFTLLAGMRINEQFF. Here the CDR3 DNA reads TGTGCCACCAGCTTCACCCTACTAGCGGGGATGAGGATTAATGAGCAGTTCTTC.

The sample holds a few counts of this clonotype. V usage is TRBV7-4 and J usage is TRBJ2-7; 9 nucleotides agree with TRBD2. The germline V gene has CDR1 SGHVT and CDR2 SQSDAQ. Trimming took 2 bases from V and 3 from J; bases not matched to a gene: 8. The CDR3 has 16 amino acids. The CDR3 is CASSLFALAGNYEQYF. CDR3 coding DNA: TGTGCCAGCAGCTTATTTGCGCTAGCGGGGAACTACGAGCAGTACTTC.

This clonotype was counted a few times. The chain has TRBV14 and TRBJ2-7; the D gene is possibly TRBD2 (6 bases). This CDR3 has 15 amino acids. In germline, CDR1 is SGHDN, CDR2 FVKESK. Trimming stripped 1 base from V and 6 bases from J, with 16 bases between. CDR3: CASSQGSLTRTEQYF. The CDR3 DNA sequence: TGTGCCAGCAGCCAAGGTAGCCTGACTAGAACCGAGCAGTACTTC.

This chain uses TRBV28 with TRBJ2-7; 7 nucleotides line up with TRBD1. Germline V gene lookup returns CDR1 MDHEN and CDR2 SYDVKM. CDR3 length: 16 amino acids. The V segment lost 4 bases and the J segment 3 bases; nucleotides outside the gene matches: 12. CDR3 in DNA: TGTGCCAGCAGTTCCTCAGTGACAGGGAGTCACTACGAGCAGTACTTC. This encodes CASSSSVTGSHYEQYF.

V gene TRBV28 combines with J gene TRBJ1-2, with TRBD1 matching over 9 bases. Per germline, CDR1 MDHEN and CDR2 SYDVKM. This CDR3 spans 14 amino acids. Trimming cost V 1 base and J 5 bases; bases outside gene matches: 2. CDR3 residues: CASSLSDRGYGYTF. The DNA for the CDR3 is TGTGCCAGCAGTTTATCCGACAGGGGGTATGGCTACACCTTC.

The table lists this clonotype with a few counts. CDR3 in DNA: TGTGCCAGCAGTCAGACTAATTCACCCCTCCACTTT. Its translation is CASSQTNSPLHF. V is TRBV6-6 and J is TRBJ1-6, with D unresolved. CDR3 length: 12 residues. Trimming stripped 5 bases from V and 6 bases from J, with 5 bases between. CDR1 and CDR2 from the germline V gene are MNHNY and SVGAGI (reference sequence).

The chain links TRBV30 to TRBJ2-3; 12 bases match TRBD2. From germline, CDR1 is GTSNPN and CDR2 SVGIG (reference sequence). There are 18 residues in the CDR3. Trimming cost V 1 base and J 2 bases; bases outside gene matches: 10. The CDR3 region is CAWSALAGGPPATDTQYF. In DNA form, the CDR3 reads TGTGCCTGGAGTGCCCTAGCGGGGGGGCCCCCAGCCACAGATACGCAGTATTTT.